The 25 T cell receptor beta chains below were found in one sample sequenced in a study of blood T cell repertoires in COVID-19. Data came from immunoSEQ multiplex PCR; TCRdb stores just in-frame clones and leaves some out. The data show about 200,000 clones, around nine tenths seen once. Sequenced sample: PBMCs or T cells enriched from blood (not recorded which). The receptors were gathered from a woman younger than 45 who had been exposed to COVID-19.

This clone was detected once. The chain is built from TRBV6-1 and TRBJ1-2; the match to TRBD1 covers 9 bases. This CDR3 comprises 15 residues. CDR1 and CDR2 (germline): MNHNS, SASEGT. V was clipped by 2 bases and J by 3 bases; unmatched bases: 4. DNA for the CDR3: TGTGCCAGCAGTGAACCCCGGGACAGGGACTATGGCTACACCTTC. Encoded protein: CASSEPRDRDYGYTF.

This rearrangement joins TRBV6-5 to TRBJ1-1; D unresolved. This CDR3 has 13 residues. The germline V gene has CDR1 MNHEY and CDR2 SVGAGI. Trimming took 3 bases from V and 2 from J, leaving 7 bases between them. The CDR3 region is CASSYSVNTEAFF. CDR3 bases: TGTGCCAGCAGTTATTCAGTCAACACTGAAGCTTTCTTT.

This rearrangement joins TRBV10-3 to TRBJ1-1, with 9 nucleotides matching TRBD1. This CDR3 is 15 amino acids long. V shed 6 bases, J shed 3 bases, and the junction held 8 bases outside the gene matches. Germline loops: CDR1 ENHRY, CDR2 SYGVKD. CDR3 sequence: CAIRPGQGFHTEAFF. The CDR3 DNA follows: TGTGCCATCAGGCCGGGACAGGGCTTTCACACTGAAGCTTTCTTT.

The DNA for the CDR3 is TGTGCCACCAGTGATCCGGACAGGGTAGGATACAATGAGCAGTTCTTC. This sequence encodes CATSDPDRVGYNEQFF. This chain links TRBV24-1 with TRBJ2-1; 8 bases are a match to TRBD1. Per germline, CDR1 KGHDR and CDR2 SFDVKD. The V and J ends lost 3 bases and 4 bases, in that order; junction bases with no gene match: 7. This CDR3 has 16 amino acids.

The rearrangement links TRBV6-5 to TRBJ1-1; perhaps TRBD1 as D (6 bases). V was cut by 0 bases and J by 4 bases, with 12 bases left in between. CDR1 is MNHEY, CDR2 SVGAGI, per germline. This CDR3 region has 15 residues. CDR3 residues: CASSYSRRGATEAFF. CDR3 sequence (DNA): TGTGCCAGCAGTTACTCGAGGCGGGGGGCCACTGAAGCTTTCTTT.

This clone was seen once. The chain uses TRBV25-1 and TRBJ2-7; D not resolved. The V end was cut by 7 bases, the J end by 1 base, with 14 bases between. CDR1 is MGHDK and CDR2 is SYGVNS in the germline V gene. The CDR3 is 14 amino acids. This CDR3 reads CASKQTPQSYEQYF. The CDR3 DNA reads as TGTGCCAGCAAGCAGACACCGCAATCCTACGAGCAGTACTTC.

The chain couples TRBV14 to TRBJ1-2; 7 nucleotides align to TRBD1. The V gene's germline CDR1 is SGHDN and CDR2 FVKESK. V lost 2 bases, J lost 4 bases, and 16 bases stayed unmatched. This CDR3 is 18 amino acids long. CDR3 DNA sequence: TGTGCCAGCAGCCAAAGCCGGGACAGCTCTAATCTCCCCTATGGCTACACCTTC. Translated: CASSQSRDSSNLPYGYTF.

The DNA for the CDR3 is TGCGCCAGCAGCTTGGCCAATCCTAACTATGGCTACACCTTC. Translating gives CASSLANPNYGYTF. The chain couples TRBV5-1 to TRBJ1-2; D unresolved. CDR3 length: 14 residues. With 0 bases removed from V and 0 bases from J, the gap between germline ends came to 6 bases. Germline CDR1 reads SGHRS; CDR2 reads YFSETQ.

This clone was counted once. The chain recombines TRBV5-1 with TRBJ1-2; maybe TRBD1 (6 bases). The CDR3 covers 14 residues. The ends were cut back, 4 bases at V and 8 bases at J, with 18 bases in the middle. Looked up from germline, CDR1 is SGHRS and CDR2 is YFSETQ. The chain's CDR3 is CASSARTGTPGYTF. CDR3 nucleotide sequence: TGCGCCAGCAGCGCCCGTACCGGGACACCCGGCTACACCTTC.

The chain has TRBV7-9 and TRBJ1-2; D is possibly TRBD1 (5 bases). V was shortened by 10 bases and J by 0 bases, with 18 bases between the two germline ends. This CDR3 is 15 amino acids long. Germline values: CDR1 SEHNR, CDR2 FQNEAQ (reference sequence). In nucleotides, the CDR3 is TGTGCCACCCCAGAAGGTGACAGCCCTAACTATGGCTACACCTTC. Protein sequence: CATPEGDSPNYGYTF.

This chain uses TRBV5-1 with TRBJ2-1; 10 bases are a match to TRBD2. The CDR3 extends over 15 amino acids. The germline CDR1 and CDR2 sequences are SGHRS and YFSETQ. J gave up 4 bases and V 4 bases, and 5 bases lay outside the gene matches. The CDR3 DNA reads TGCGCCAGCAGCCCCTGGACTAGCGGTTACAATGAGCAGTTCTTC. Protein sequence: CASSPWTSGYNEQFF.

The V call is TRBV30, the J call TRBJ2-7, with a tentative D call TRBD2 (5 bases). This CDR3 spans 13 amino acids. With 2 bases removed from V and 2 bases from J, the gap between germline ends came to 10 bases. Germline assignment: CDR1 GTSNPN and CDR2 SVGIG (reference sequence). This CDR3 is CAWSPEAPYEQYF. The CDR3, as DNA: TGTGCCTGGAGTCCGGAGGCCCCCTACGAGCAGTACTTC.

The chain couples TRBV11-2 to TRBJ2-3, with 7 positions matching TRBD2. From germline, CDR1 is SGHAT and CDR2 FQNNGV. V dropped 2 bases and J dropped 2; count of bases not matched to a gene: 7. The CDR3 spans 16 residues. Here the CDR3 reads CASSLFLADDTDTQYF. Written as DNA, the CDR3 is TGTGCCAGCAGCTTATTCCTAGCGGATGACACAGATACGCAGTATTTT.

The CDR3 is CASGKRGETYEQYF. The CDR3 nucleotides read TGTGCCAGCGGGAAGCGGGGTGAGACCTACGAGCAGTACTTC. The rearrangement uses TRBV6-5 and TRBJ2-7; 7 nucleotides match TRBD2. Trimming removed 8 bases from V and 2 bases from J; junction bases left unmatched: 9. Germline V CDR1 and CDR2: MNHEY, SVGAGI. The CDR3 loop spans 14 amino acids.

V is TRBV18 and J is TRBJ1-1, with TRBD1 as a possible D gene (6 bases). CDR1 and CDR2 from the germline V gene are KGHSH and LQKENI. The V gene lost 6 bases and the J gene lost 0 bases, with 14 bases spanning the gap. This CDR3 has 15 amino acids. CDR3 amino acids: CASSRIRGLNTEAFF. The CDR3 DNA reads TGTGCCAGCTCCCGCATAAGGGGGTTGAACACTGAAGCTTTCTTT.

This rearrangement joins TRBV11-2 to TRBJ2-6, with a possible D match to TRBD2 (5 bases). The CDR3 has 15 residues. V was trimmed by 6 bases and J by 4 bases, leaving 13 bases between them. CDR1 is SGHAT, CDR2 FQNNGV, per germline. This chain's CDR3 is CASSLRVSGANVLTF. The CDR3 DNA follows: TGTGCCAGCAGTTTGAGGGTGTCCGGGGCCAACGTCCTGACTTTC.

The chain combines TRBV19 with TRBJ2-4, with a tentative D call TRBD1 (5 bases). V shed 5 bases and J shed 15 bases, with 14 bases lying between them. The CDR3 is made up of 11 amino acids. The germline gives CDR1 LNHDA, CDR2 SQIVND (reference sequence). This chain's CDR3 is CASSQRGYLYF. As DNA, the CDR3 is TGTGCCAGTAGTCAAAGGGGATATCTGTACTTC. Using reference TRBV19 and TRBJ2-4 for the parts outside the CDR3, the full variable domain is DGGITQSPKYLFRKEGQNVTLSCEQNLNHDAMYWYRQDPGQGLRLIYYSQIVNDFQKGDIAEGYSVSREKKESFPLTVTSAQKNPTAFYLCASSQRGYLYFGAGTRLSVL.

This chain joins TRBV19 and TRBJ2-1; 11 bases are a match to TRBD2. With 5 bases clipped from V and 3 bases from J, the junction kept 6 bases outside the gene matches. The CDR3 has 16 residues. In germline, CDR1 is LNHDA, CDR2 SQIVND (reference sequence). Here the CDR3 DNA reads TGTGCCAGTAGTTCACTAGCGGGGGCAAACTACAATGAGCAGTTCTTC. Encoded protein: CASSSLAGANYNEQFF.

In its sample, this clone was seen once. The chain links TRBV6-5 to TRBJ1-6; the D is unclear. The germline gives CDR1 MNHEY, CDR2 SVGAGI. The CDR3 runs 14 residues. The ends were cut back, 6 bases at V and 6 bases at J, with 12 bases in the middle. CDR3 nucleotides: TGTGCCAGCAGGCGACACAACCGTAATTCACCCCTCCACTTT. Amino acids: CASRRHNRNSPLHF.

This rearrangement joins TRBV7-9 to TRBJ2-1; 8 nucleotides line up with TRBD2. Per germline, CDR1 SEHNR and CDR2 FQNEAQ (reference sequence). CDR3 length: 14 residues. The V and J ends lost 11 bases and 5 bases, in that order; junction bases with no gene match: 11. CDR3 amino acids: CAGMSGGQNNEQFF. CDR3 sequence (DNA): TGTGCCGGAATGAGCGGGGGCCAAAACAATGAGCAGTTCTTC.

This clone has a single count. The rearrangement uses TRBV5-1 and TRBJ2-5; 7 nucleotides align to TRBD1. Germline loops: CDR1 SGHRS, CDR2 YFSETQ. The length of the CDR3 is 15 residues. J was trimmed by 1 base and V by 4 bases; bases with no gene match: 7. CDR3 DNA: TGCGCCAGCAGCCCACAGACAGGGAGCCAAGAGACCCAGTACTTC. Protein sequence: CASSPQTGSQETQYF.

This clone has a handful of counts. This chain connects TRBV7-9 to TRBJ1-5; D might be TRBD1 (6 bases). Trimming stripped 1 base from V and 0 bases from J, with 10 bases between. This CDR3 comprises 16 residues. The germline V gene encodes CDR1 SEHNR and CDR2 FQNEAQ (reference sequence). The CDR3 reads CASSLGTGLSNQPQHF. CDR3 sequence (DNA): TGTGCCAGCAGCTTAGGAACAGGGCTTAGCAATCAGCCCCAGCATTTT.

This sequence joins TRBV12-5 and TRBJ2-7; 7 bases match TRBD1. Germline assignment: CDR1 LGHNT and CDR2 FRNRAP. Trimming removed 6 bases from V and 5 bases from J; junction bases left unmatched: 7. CDR3 length: 13 residues. CDR3 DNA: TGTGCTAGTGGAACGACAGGGTCAGACGAGCAGTACTTC. This codes for CASGTTGSDEQYF.

J is TRBJ2-4 and V is TRBV7-8; D is unclear. The V gene's germline CDR1 is SGHVS and CDR2 FQNEAQ. V lost 1 base and J 0 bases, leaving 7 bases between the germline ends. The CDR3 consists of 15 residues. CDR3 coding DNA: TGTGCCAGCAGCTTAGTCCCCTTAGCCAAAAACATTCAGTACTTC. The encoded protein is CASSLVPLAKNIQYF.

The genes are TRBV11-2 and TRBJ2-1, with 7 bases lining up with TRBD2. CDR3 length: 15 amino acids. Losses at the gene ends were 2 bases for V and 6 bases for J; bases not matched to a gene: 7. CDR1 SGHAT and CDR2 FQNNGV come from the germline V gene. The CDR3 nucleotides read TGTGCCAGCAGCTTAAAGAGGGACTACCCCAATGAGCAGTTCTTC. Its translation: CASSLKRDYPNEQFF.